Presented here are 16 T cell receptor beta chains from one specimen sequenced in a study of blood T cell repertoires in COVID-19. Profiling relied on immunoSEQ multiplex PCR, and the TCRdb table lists in-frame clones only, not all of them. The sample holds 200,000 to 300,000 clones, around 89% seen once. The specimen sequenced was PBMCs or T cells enriched from blood (not recorded which). The receptors derive from a middle-aged woman with acute COVID-19.

This chain uses TRBV24-1 with TRBJ1-4, with 7 positions matching TRBD1. The CDR3 loop spans 15 amino acids. V lost 4 bases, J lost 8 bases, and 9 bases stayed unmatched. Germline V lookup: CDR1 KGHDR, CDR2 SFDVKD. The CDR3 protein is CATSEPTGVGEKLFF. In DNA, the CDR3 is TGTGCCACCAGTGAACCAACAGGGGTTGGGGAAAAACTGTTTTTT.

This sequence joins TRBV29-1 and TRBJ2-1, with D perhaps TRBD2 (6 bases). The germline V gene has CDR1 SQVTM and CDR2 ANQGSEA. V was cut by 3 bases and J by 9 bases, with 12 bases left in between. This CDR3 comprises 12 residues. The CDR3 DNA is TGCAGCGTTGACCTACCAGCGGGTGAGCAGTTCTTC. It encodes CSVDLPAGEQFF.

This sequence joins TRBV24-1 and TRBJ1-1; D not certain. This CDR3 has 13 residues. Germline V gene sequence: CDR1 KGHDR, CDR2 SFDVKD. V lost 9 bases and J lost 8, with 18 bases in between. Written as DNA, the CDR3 is TGTGCCACCGACGCCTCCGAGGGCGCGGAAGCTTTCTTT. This codes for CATDASEGAEAFF.

The rearrangement links TRBV9 to TRBJ2-1; weak D call: TRBD1 (6 bases). CDR1 and CDR2 from the germline V gene are SGDLS and YYNGEE. The CDR3 loop spans 15 amino acids. V lost 3 bases and J 12 bases, leaving 22 bases between the germline ends. The CDR3 sequence is CASSATGTTFPAQFF. CDR3 sequence (DNA): TGTGCCAGCAGCGCAACCGGGACAACTTTCCCCGCGCAGTTCTTC.

The chain has TRBV5-5 and TRBJ2-1; possibly TRBD2 for D (5 bases). Looked up from germline, CDR1 is SGHKS and CDR2 is YYEKEE (reference sequence). The CDR3 runs 15 residues. V lost 3 bases and J lost 2, with 12 bases in between. CDR3 region: CASSSRGQPYNEQFF. CDR3 bases: TGTGCCAGCAGCTCACGGGGTCAACCCTACAATGAGCAGTTCTTC.

The chain has TRBV29-1 and TRBJ1-5; TRBD1 aligns across 8 bases. The germline gives CDR1 SQVTM, CDR2 ANQGSEA. V lost 5 bases and J lost 0; bases outside the gene matches: 9. CDR3 length: 16 residues. CDR3 sequence: CSVSDRGDNSNQPQHF. DNA of the CDR3: TGCAGCGTTTCTGACAGGGGCGATAATAGCAATCAGCCCCAGCATTTT.

In DNA, the CDR3 is TGTGCCAGCAGCCCCGGACAGGGAGAAAAACTGTTTTTT. This translates into CASSPGQGEKLFF. The chain links TRBV7-9 to TRBJ1-4, with 8 bases fitting TRBD1. CDR3 size: 13 residues. V lost 5 bases to trimming and J lost 8 bases; unmatched junction nucleotides: 4. From germline, CDR1 is SEHNR and CDR2 FQNEAQ (reference sequence).

This rearrangement joins TRBV5-1 to TRBJ2-1; 7 bases line up with TRBD2. The germline CDR1 and CDR2 sequences are SGHRS and YFSETQ. There are 15 residues in the CDR3. The ends lost 5 bases at V and 5 bases at J; junction bases unmatched: 10. The CDR3, as DNA: TGCGCCAGCAGAGTGGGGCTAGCGGAAAACAATGAGCAGTTCTTC. Its translation is CASRVGLAENNEQFF.

V usage is TRBV6-2 or TRBV6-3 and J usage is TRBJ1-1; 7 nucleotides agree with TRBD1. The germline gives CDR1 MNHEY, CDR2 SVGEGT. This CDR3 is 14 amino acids long. J lost 2 bases, V lost 6 bases, and 6 bases had no gene match. CDR3 amino acids: CASSLDRVNTEAFF. CDR3 sequence (DNA): TGTGCCAGCAGCCTCGACAGGGTTAACACTGAAGCTTTCTTT.

The chain carries TRBV30 and TRBJ2-2, with TRBD2 matching 7 bases. The CDR3 runs 15 residues. Trimming removed 4 bases from V and 0 bases from J; junction bases left unmatched: 5. Germline V gives CDR1 GTSNPN, CDR2 SVGIG (reference sequence). In nucleotides, the CDR3 is TGTGCCTGGAACCGGGGACTAACGAACACCGGGGAGCTGTTTTTT. Translated: CAWNRGLTNTGELFF.

This chain connects TRBV5-6 to TRBJ2-6; TRBD1 agrees at 11 bases. Germline assignment: CDR1 SGHDT and CDR2 YYEEEE. With 4 bases clipped from V and 2 bases from J, the junction kept 8 bases outside the gene matches. CDR3 length: 18 amino acids. The CDR3, as DNA: TGTGCCAGCAGCATAACCGGGACAGGGGGTCCTGGGGCCAACGTCCTGACTTTC. Its protein product is CASSITGTGGPGANVLTF.

The rearrangement links TRBV2 to TRBJ1-2; no clear D gene. This CDR3 spans 14 amino acids. Trimming removed 6 bases at V and 6 bases at J, with 17 bases between. CDR1 SNHLY and CDR2 FYNNEI come from the germline V gene. The chain's CDR3 is CASSPGLGGNGYTF. In DNA form, the CDR3 reads TGTGCCAGCAGCCCAGGCCTCGGAGGAAATGGCTACACCTTC.

The rearrangement joins TRBV5-4 to TRBJ2-5; 7 bases match TRBD2. The CDR3 has 15 amino acids. Germline V gene sequence: CDR1 SGHNT, CDR2 YYREEE (reference sequence). V gave up 6 bases and J gave up 5 bases; unmatched junction bases: 13. CDR3 sequence: CASNHWGGSQETQYF. In DNA, the CDR3 is TGTGCCAGCAACCATTGGGGGGGAAGTCAGGAGACCCAGTACTTC. Variable domain in full (rest from reference TRBV5-4 and TRBJ2-5): ETGVTQSPTHLIKTRGQQVTLRCSSQSGHNTVSWYQQALGQGPQFIFQYYREEENGRGNFPPRFSGLQFPNYSSELNVNALELDDSALYLCASNHWGGSQETQYFGPGTRLLVL.

This chain joins TRBV9 and TRBJ2-5, with 7 bases fitting TRBD2. The CDR3 loop spans 13 amino acids. CDR1 and CDR2 from the germline V gene are SGDLS and YYNGEE. Trimming at V came to 2 bases and at J to 8 bases, leaving 6 bases not matched to a gene. The CDR3, as DNA: TGTGCCAGCAGCGTTGGACTAGTGGATACCCAGTACTTC. Its protein product is CASSVGLVDTQYF.

This chain joins TRBV24-1 and TRBJ1-2, with 8 bases fitting TRBD1. V trimming: 3 bases; J trimming: 8 bases; junction bases outside the gene matches: 4. CDR1 KGHDR and CDR2 SFDVKD come from the germline V gene. This CDR3 is built from 13 residues. The CDR3 DNA is TGTGCCACCAGTGATGCGACAGGGGTCGGCTACACCTTC. Translation: CATSDATGVGYTF.

V usage is TRBV7-2 and J usage is TRBJ1-3; D remains unclear. The V and J ends lost 1 base and 4 bases respectively, with 11 bases between them. This CDR3 is 15 amino acids long. Germline assignment: CDR1 SGHTA and CDR2 FQGNSA. Here the CDR3 DNA reads TGTGCCAGCAGCTTAGTCGGCGGCCTGGGAAACACCATATATTTT. Its translation is CASSLVGGLGNTIYF.